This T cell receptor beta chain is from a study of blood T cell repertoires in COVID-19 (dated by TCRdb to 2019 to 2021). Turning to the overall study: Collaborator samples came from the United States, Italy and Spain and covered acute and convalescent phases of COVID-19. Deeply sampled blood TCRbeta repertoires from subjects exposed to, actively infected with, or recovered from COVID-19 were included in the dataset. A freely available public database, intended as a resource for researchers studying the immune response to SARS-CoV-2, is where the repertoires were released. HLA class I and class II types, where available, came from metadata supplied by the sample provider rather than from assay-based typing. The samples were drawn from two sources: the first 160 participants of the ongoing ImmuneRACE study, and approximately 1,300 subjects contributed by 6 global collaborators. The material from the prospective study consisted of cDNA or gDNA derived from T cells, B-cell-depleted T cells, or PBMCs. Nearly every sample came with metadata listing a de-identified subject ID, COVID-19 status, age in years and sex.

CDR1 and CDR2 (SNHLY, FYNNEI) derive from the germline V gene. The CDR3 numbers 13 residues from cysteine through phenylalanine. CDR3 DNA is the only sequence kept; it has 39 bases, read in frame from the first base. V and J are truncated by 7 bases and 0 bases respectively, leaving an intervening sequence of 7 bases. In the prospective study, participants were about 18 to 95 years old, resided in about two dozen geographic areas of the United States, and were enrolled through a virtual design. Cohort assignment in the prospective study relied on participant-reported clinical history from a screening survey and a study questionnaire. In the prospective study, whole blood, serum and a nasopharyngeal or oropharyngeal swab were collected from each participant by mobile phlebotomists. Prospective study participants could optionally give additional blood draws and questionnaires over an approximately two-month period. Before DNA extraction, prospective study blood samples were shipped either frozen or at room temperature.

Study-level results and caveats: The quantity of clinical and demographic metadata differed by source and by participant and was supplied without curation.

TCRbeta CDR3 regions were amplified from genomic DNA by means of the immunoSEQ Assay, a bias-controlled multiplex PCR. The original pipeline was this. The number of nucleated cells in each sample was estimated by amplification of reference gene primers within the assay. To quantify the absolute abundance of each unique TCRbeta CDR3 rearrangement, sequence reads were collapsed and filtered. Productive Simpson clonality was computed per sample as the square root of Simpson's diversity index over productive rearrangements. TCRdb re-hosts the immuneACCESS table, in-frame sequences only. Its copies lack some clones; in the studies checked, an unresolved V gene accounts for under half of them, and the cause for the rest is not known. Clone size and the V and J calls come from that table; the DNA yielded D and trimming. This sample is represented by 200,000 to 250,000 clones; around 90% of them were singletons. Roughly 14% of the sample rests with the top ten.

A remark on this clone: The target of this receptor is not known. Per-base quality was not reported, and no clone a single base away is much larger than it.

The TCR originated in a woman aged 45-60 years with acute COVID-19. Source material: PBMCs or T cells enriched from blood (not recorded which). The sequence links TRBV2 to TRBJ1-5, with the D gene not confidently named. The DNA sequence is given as TGTGCCAGCAACGGGGATAGCAATCAGCCCCAGCATTTT. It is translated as CASNGDSNQPQHF.